This is a list of T cell receptor beta chains from one sample in a study of T cells in Graves' hyperthyroidism and ophthalmopathy. TCRdb analysed the multiplex PCR reads with MiXCR anew, one entry per CDR3 protein. The repertoire holds fewer than 500,000 distinct CDR3 sequences, with roughly 14% as singletons. Sequencing was performed on blood. These receptors all stem from a woman in her 30s with Graves' ophthalmopathy. CDR3s include the opening cysteine and the closing phenylalanine or tryptophan. D genes are given only for firm matches. Size is omitted from some rows. Given values are once, few, many or a class for expanded clones.

size	J	D	V	CDR3	DNA
few	TRBJ1-3	-	TRBV7-8	CASSLALGTGNTIYF	TGTGCCAGCAGCTTAGCGCTCGGGACTGGAAACACCATATATTTT
many	TRBJ1-5	TRBD1	TRBV28	CASSPRGHGDQPQHF	TGTGCCAGCAGCCCAAGGGGGCACGGGGATCAGCCCCAGCATTTT
many	TRBJ1-4	TRBD1	TRBV13	CASSLGDRGPGGEKLFF	TGTGCCAGCAGCTTAGGGGACAGGGGTCCCGGGGGTGAAAAACTGTTTTTT
many	TRBJ2-2	-	TRBV30	CAYGTLNTGELFF	TGTGCCTATGGGACCCTGAACACCGGGGAGCTGTTTTTT
many	TRBJ2-3	TRBD1	TRBV24-1	CATGQPGTLTDTQYF	TGTGCCACGGGACAGCCGGGAACTCTCACAGATACGCAGTATTTT
few	TRBJ1-2	-	TRBV3-1	CASSQDPGASYGYTF	TGTGCCAGCAGCCAAGATCCAGGGGCGAGTTATGGCTACACCTTC
many	TRBJ2-7	-	TRBV28	CASSLGQNPYEQYF	TGTGCCAGCAGTTTAGGGCAGAACCCCTACGAGCAGTACTTC
-	TRBJ1-4	-	TRBV7-8	CASSLRQGHEKLFF	TGTGCCAGTAGCTTAAGGCAGGGACATGAAAAACTGTTTTTT
many	TRBJ2-1	-	TRBV7-9	CASGPGRNEQFF	TGTGCCAGCGGTCCAGGGAGGAATGAGCAGTTCTTC
few	TRBJ2-2	-	TRBV7-9	CASSPFRNTGELFF	TGTGCCAGCAGCCCTTTCCGTAACACCGGGGAGCTGTTTTTT
once	TRBJ2-3	TRBD2	TRBV5-1	CASSGDGGGRDTQYF	TGTGCCAGCAGCGGCGACGGGGGGGGGCGGGATACGCAGTATTTT
many	TRBJ1-6	-	TRBV7-9	CAIHGLDSGGNSPLHF	TGTGCCATCCACGGTTTGGACAGTGGCGGGAATTCACCCCTCCACTTT
many	TRBJ2-5	TRBD1	TRBV6-1	CASSVGTAKETQYF	TGTGCCAGCAGTGTGGGGACAGCGAAAGAGACCCAGTACTTC
-	TRBJ2-7	TRBD1	TRBV28	CASRSATGPHEQYF	TGTGCCAGCAGGTCAGCGACAGGGCCCCACGAGCAGTACTTC
few	TRBJ2-7	-	TRBV20-1	CSARVTGYEQYF	TGCAGTGCTAGAGTCACAGGGTACGAGCAGTACTTC
few	TRBJ2-2	TRBD2	TRBV9	CASSVPSGASNTGELFF	TGTGCCAGCAGCGTTCCCAGCGGGGCCTCGAACACCGGGGAGCTGTTTTTT
many	TRBJ1-1	-	TRBV14	CASSQGRTANTEAFF	TGTGCCAGCAGCCAAGGGAGGACGGCGAACACTGAAGCTTTCTTT
-	TRBJ1-1	TRBD1	TRBV7-9	CASSSRPGQTNTEAFF	TGTGCCAGCAGCTCAAGGCCGGGACAGACGAACACTGAAGCTTTCTTT
many	TRBJ2-1	-	TRBV3-1	CASSQEQGNEQFF	TGTGCCAGCAGCCAGGAGCAAGGGAATGAGCAGTTCTTC
many	TRBJ1-2	TRBD1	TRBV20-1	CSARRKGTGGISGYGYTF	TGCAGTGCTCGACGAAAGGGGACAGGGGGGATTTCAGGCTATGGCTACACCTTC
many	TRBJ1-5	TRBD1	TRBV12-3/TRBV12-4	CASSPQDRGNNQPQHF	TGTGCCAGCAGTCCACAGGACAGGGGTAACAATCAGCCCCAGCATTTT